The 17 T cell receptor beta chains reported below all come from one sample, sequenced in a study of tissue T cells after allogeneic stem cell transplantation. As for time point: mouse harvest day 14 after allogeneic transplant. The graft held 10^6 splenic CD5+ T cells and 10^7 T-cell-depleted bone marrow cells. Method: immunoSEQ multiplex PCR; TCRdb's copy keeps in-frame clones and lacks some. Of 4,900 or so clones in the sample, around 43% were seen once. The sequenced sample was gut tissue. These receptors were collected from a female BALB/c mouse given C57BL/6 T cells with graft-versus-host disease after an allogeneic hematopoietic cell transplant.

In the case of this clone: Each gene name is a mouse one. The read stops 1 residue short of the end of the CDR3; the missing end is completed from the germline J gene. The chain employs TRBV13-1 and TRBJ2-7; 11 positions match TRBD2. Trimming at V came to 7 bases and at J to 0 bases, leaving 3 bases not matched to a gene. The CDR3 totals 14 residues. Germline V CDR1 and CDR2: NSHNY, SYGAGN. CDR3 bases read: TGTGCCAGCGAACTGGGGGGGCGCTCCTATGAACAGTAC. Encoded protein: CASELGGRSYEQY. The entire CDR3 protein is CASELGGRSYEQYF.

Comments on this clone: Gene and germline names: mouse. The part of the CDR3 DNA that was read is TGTGCTAGCAGTTTTGGCAGGGACACAGAAGTCTTC. Its translation: CASSFGRDTEVF. Given in full, the CDR3 is CASSFGRDTEVFF. This chain joins TRBV29 and TRBJ1-1, with D possibly TRBD1 on 5 matching bases. The read falls 1 residue short of the CDR3 end, and the missing part is taken from the germline J gene. CDR3 size: 13 residues. The V gene lost 3 bases and the J gene lost 3 bases, with 8 bases spanning the gap. Germline V gene lookup returns CDR1 MSHET and CDR2 SYDVDS.

With respect to this clone: Genes here carry mouse names. The read is 1 residue too short to cover the CDR3 end, so that end is filled in from the germline J gene. The J gene is TRBJ2-7, the V gene TRBV3; D is possibly TRBD2 (7 bases). Germline CDR1 is SNHLY and CDR2 is FYNGKV (reference sequence). Trimming shortened V by 8 bases and J by 0 bases, and 17 bases separated the two germline ends. This CDR3 spans 15 amino acids. The CDR3: CASSREGGVSYEQYF. The covered CDR3 bases are TGTGCCAGCTCTCGGGAGGGGGGGGTCTCCTATGAACAGTAC.

This clone appeared a single time. Any gene name here is a mouse gene name. With the read ending 1 residue before the CDR3 end, the germline J gene is used to fill in that end. This chain connects TRBV26 to TRBJ1-2; D remains ambiguous. V was shortened by 5 bases and J by 0 bases, with 7 bases between the two germline ends. Germline V lookup: CDR1 KGHPV, CDR2 FQNQEV (reference sequence). The CDR3 consists of 13 residues. CDR3 in amino acids: CASSKFANSDYTF. The CDR3 bases that were read are TGTGCCAGCAGTAAATTTGCAAACTCCGACTACACC.

The table lists this clone with a count of one. Gene names are the mouse ones. The read stops 1 residue short of the end of the CDR3; the missing end is completed from the germline J gene. The chain carries TRBV26 and TRBJ2-5; D is undetermined. From germline, CDR1 is KGHPV and CDR2 FQNQEV (reference sequence). V lost 2 bases, J lost 2 bases, and 2 bases lay in between. This CDR3 spans 12 amino acids. The sequenced CDR3 bases are TGTGCCAGCAGTCTGAGCCAAGACACCCAGTAC. This sequence encodes CASSLSQDTQY. The whole CDR3 reads CASSLSQDTQYF.

About this clone: The listed genes are named as in mouse. The sequenced fragment ends 1 residue before the CDR3 boundary, so the rest is inferred from the germline J gene. The genes are TRBV12-1 and TRBJ1-4; 7 positions agree with TRBD1. J was trimmed by 1 base and V by 4 bases; bases with no gene match: 2. CDR3 length equals 14 residues. Germline V gene lookup returns CDR1 SGHSN and CDR2 HYEKVE. The CDR3: CASSRDSSNERLFF. CDR3 DNA (partial): TGTGCCAGCTCACGGGACAGTTCCAACGAAAGATTATTT.

Notes on this clone: Gene and germline names: mouse. The DNA ends 1 residue before the CDR3 does, and the rest of the CDR3 is filled in from the germline J gene. This chain joins TRBV13-1 and TRBJ2-5, with 8 bases aligning to TRBD2. CDR1 and CDR2 (germline): NSHNY, SYGAGN. With 0 bases clipped from V and 1 base from J, the junction kept 4 bases outside the gene matches. This CDR3 spans 16 amino acids. The CDR3 sequence: CASSDDTGGHQDTQYF. The sequenced part of the CDR3 DNA is TGTGCCAGCAGTGATGATACGGGGGGGCACCAAGACACCCAGTAC.

Comment on this clone: Here the gene names and germline are mouse. The read stops 1 residue short of the end of the CDR3; the missing end is completed from the germline J gene. V is TRBV15 and J is TRBJ2-1; 7 bases line up with TRBD2. Unmatched junction bases numbered 2, after V lost 5 bases and J lost 1 base. CDR1 and CDR2 (germline): SGHND, FRSKSL. The CDR3 is 14 amino acids. CDR3 DNA (partial): TGTGCCAGCAGTCTACTGGGGAACTATGCTGAGCAGTTC. As protein: CASSLLGNYAEQF. The whole CDR3 protein reads CASSLLGNYAEQFF. Complete variable domain (other parts from reference TRBV15 and TRBJ2-1): DAGVTQTPRHEVAEKGQTIILKCEPVSGHNDLFWYRQTKIQGLELLSYFRSKSLMEDGGAFKDRFKAEMLNSSFSTLKIQPTEPKDSAVYLCASSLLGNYAEQFFGPGTRLTVL.

Concerning this clone: The genes are named according to mouse. Sequencing ends 1 residue short of the CDR3 end; the germline J gene provides the rest. The gene calls are TRBV12-2 and TRBJ2-3, with D unclear. Germline lookup yields CDR1 SGHLS and CDR2 HYDKME. The ends were cut back, 2 bases at V and 0 bases at J, with 5 bases in the middle. CDR3 length: 13 residues. CDR3 loop: CASSPSSAETLYF. CDR3 DNA, as far as it was read: TGTGCCAGCTCTCCGTCTAGTGCAGAAACGCTGTAT. Together with reference TRBV12-2 and TRBJ2-3, the CDR3 gives the full variable domain: NSGVVQSPRYIIKGKGERSILKCIPISGHLSVAWYQQTQGQELKFFIQHYDKMERDKGNLPSRFSVQQFDDYHSEMNMSALELEDSAVYFCASSPSSAETLYFGSGTRLTVL.

This clone was observed a handful of times. The gene names given are mouse names. The read ends 1 residue early relative to the CDR3; the germline J gene fills the gap. The chain is built from TRBV12-2 and TRBJ1-1; D gene unclear. V dropped 4 bases and J dropped 0 bases, with 8 bases sitting between them. Germline V gene sequence: CDR1 SGHLS, CDR2 HYDKME. The CDR3 covers 13 residues. The CDR3 DNA, read in part, is TGTGCCAGCTCCCGTATTGCAAACACAGAAGTCTTC. Translation gives CASSRIANTEVF. The CDR3 reads in full as CASSRIANTEVFF.

In the case of this clone: Gene names are the mouse ones. Read sequence stops 1 residue before the CDR3 end, and the germline J gene provides the missing end. The rearrangement joins TRBV12-1 to TRBJ2-1; D may match TRBD1 or TRBD2 (7 bases each). V lost 0 bases and J 6 bases, leaving 14 bases between the germline ends. Germline lookup yields CDR1 SGHSN and CDR2 HYEKVE. This CDR3 region has 15 residues. The CDR3 region is CASSLPGGRFAEQFF. The part of the CDR3 DNA that was read is TGTGCCAGCTCTCTCCCAGGGGGGCGCTTTGCTGAGCAGTTC. Complete variable domain (other parts from reference TRBV12-1 and TRBJ2-1): DSGVVQSPRHIIKEKGGRSVLTCIPISGHSNVVWYQQTLGKELKFLIQHYEKVERDKGFLPSRFSVQQFDDYHSEMNMSALELEDSAMYFCASSLPGGRFAEQFFGPGTRLTVL.

For this clone: The listed genes are named as in mouse. CDR3 in amino acids: CASSLWGGNYAEQFF. The CDR3 bases that were read are TGTGCCAGCAGTCTGTGGGGGGGTAACTATGCTGAGCAGTTC. The gene calls are TRBV26 and TRBJ2-1; 7 bases are a match to TRBD2. Read coverage stops 1 residue before the CDR3 terminus; the germline J gene supplies the remainder. This CDR3 region has 15 residues. V shed 1 base, J shed 0 bases, and the junction held 0 bases outside the gene matches. Germline lookup yields CDR1 KGHPV and CDR2 FQNQEV (reference sequence).

Comments on this clone: Each gene name is a mouse one. Read sequence stops 1 residue before the CDR3 end, and the germline J gene provides the missing end. The chain links TRBV12-2 to TRBJ2-7, with TRBD2 matching over 8 bases. After removal of 0 bases from V and 0 bases from J, the junction contained 6 bases not matched to a gene. Germline V lookup: CDR1 SGHLS, CDR2 HYDKME. This CDR3 spans 16 amino acids. CDR3 residues: CASSLRWGGSSYEQYF. The covered CDR3 bases are TGTGCCAGCTCTCTCCGATGGGGGGGGAGCTCCTATGAACAGTAC.

Notes on this clone: Each gene name is a mouse one. The CDR3 is cut off 1 residue early in the read; its end comes from the germline J gene. The rearrangement joins TRBV20 to TRBJ2-2, with D maybe TRBD1 (6 bases). The CDR3 runs 14 residues. Germline assignment: CDR1 GFQATS and CDR2 STVNSAI. Trimming took 2 bases from V and 4 from J, leaving 11 bases between them. CDR3 DNA, as far as it was read: TGTGGTGCTAGGTACAGGGACGGCACCGGGCAGCTCTAC. Its protein is CGARYRDGTGQLY. The whole CDR3 is CGARYRDGTGQLYF.

In its sample, this clone was seen a few times. All gene names here are mouse names. Sequencing ends 1 residue short of the CDR3 end; the germline J gene provides the rest. V gene TRBV19 combines with J gene TRBJ1-1, with D possibly TRBD1 on 6 matching bases. V was cut by 5 bases and J by 0 bases, with 8 bases left in between. Germline V gene lookup returns CDR1 FNHDT and CDR2 SITEND (reference sequence). The CDR3 has 13 amino acids. The CDR3: CASRRTANTEVFF. The DNA read from the CDR3 is TGTGCCAGCAGAAGGACAGCAAACACAGAAGTCTTC.

With regard to this clone: Gene names denote mouse genes. The CDR3 loop is CASSLDFSYEQYF. The sequenced CDR3 bases are TGTGCCAGCTCTCTCGACTTCTCCTATGAACAGTAC. The chain links TRBV12-1 to TRBJ2-7; D call uncertain. Sequencing ends 1 residue short of the CDR3 end; the germline J gene provides the rest. V was shortened by 0 bases and J by 0 bases, with 5 bases between the two germline ends. This CDR3 has 13 residues. CDR1 is SGHSN and CDR2 is HYEKVE in the germline V gene.

As regards this clone: Gene names and germline match the mouse. The CDR3 extends 1 residue past the end of the read, so its final part is completed from the germline J gene. The chain is built from TRBV13-1 and TRBJ1-2; D is undetermined. Deletions cut 0 bases from V and 0 bases from J, with 6 bases between. Germline CDR1 and CDR2: NSHNY and SYGAGN. The CDR3 covers 14 residues. CDR3 DNA (partial): TGTGCCAGCAGTGATGCAAGGGCAAACTCCGACTACACC. Its translation is CASSDARANSDYT. The full CDR3 protein reads CASSDARANSDYTF.